Listed here are 32 T cell receptor beta chains from one sample, sequenced in a study of T-cell reconstitution after alpha-beta-depleted transplantation in children. The authors prepared the TCRbeta library with unique molecular identifiers. Via MiXCR, TCRdb re-called the PCR reads, giving one row per CDR3 protein. Of 210,000 or so distinct CDR3 sequences in the sample, approximately 11% were seen once. Here the sequenced sample was PBMCs, taken before TCRalphabeta/CD19-depleted stem cell transplant. The receptors stem from a child less than two years old with acute myeloid leukemia, due to receive a stem cell transplant.

There are many counts of this clonotype. The CDR3 DNA reads as TGTGCCAGCAGCCCCTACGGTGACAGGGCGAGGGAGCAGTACTTC. The encoded protein is CASSPYGDRAREQYF. The chain carries TRBV7-9 and TRBJ2-7, with 7 bases aligning to TRBD1. Germline lookup yields CDR1 SEHNR and CDR2 FQNEAQ (reference sequence). J was trimmed by 7 bases and V by 5 bases; bases with no gene match: 14. This CDR3 has 15 amino acids.

The sample holds many counts of this clonotype. This chain uses TRBV20-1 with TRBJ2-3; D possibly matches TRBD1 or TRBD2 (5 bases each). The germline V gene has CDR1 DFQATT and CDR2 SNEGSKA (reference sequence). The CDR3 extends over 15 amino acids. Here the CDR3 reads CSPPRGDLSTDTQYF. The CDR3, as DNA: TGCAGCCCTCCCAGAGGGGACCTTAGCACAGATACGCAGTATTTT.

This clonotype was recorded many times. The chain links TRBV19 to TRBJ1-1; tentatively, D is TRBD1 (6 bases). Germline assignment: CDR1 LNHDA and CDR2 SQIVND (reference sequence). V lost 3 bases to trimming and J lost 2 bases, with 13 bases between them. The CDR3 is 15 amino acids. The CDR3 DNA reads as TGTGCCAGTAGTATTCGCAGGGGACCAAACACTGAAGCTTTCTTT. It specifies CASSIRRGPNTEAFF.

The rearrangement uses TRBV30 and TRBJ1-4, with D perhaps matching TRBD1 (6 bases). The CDR3 spans 14 residues. Trimming shortened V by 1 base and J by 5 bases, and 11 bases separated the two germline ends. Germline V gene sequence: CDR1 GTSNPN, CDR2 SVGIG (reference sequence). This CDR3 is CAWSEIRGNEKLFF. As DNA, the CDR3 is TGTGCCTGGAGTGAAATCAGGGGAAATGAAAAACTGTTTTTT.

The sample holds a few counts of this clonotype. The rearrangement links TRBV7-3 to TRBJ1-2, with 8 bases matching TRBD1. CDR3 length: 16 residues. Trimming removed 5 bases from V and 0 bases from J; junction bases left unmatched: 8. Germline V CDR1 and CDR2: SGHTA, FQGTGA. The CDR3 reads CASSRPPGQANYGYTF. The CDR3 bases are TGTGCCAGCAGCCGCCCTCCGGGACAGGCTAACTATGGCTACACCTTC.

The gene calls are TRBV5-6 and TRBJ2-1; the D gene is possibly TRBD2 (5 bases). From germline, CDR1 is SGHDT and CDR2 YYEEEE. CDR3 size: 12 residues. Trimming removed 3 bases from V and 9 bases from J, with 10 bases in between. The DNA of the CDR3 is TGTGCCAGCAGCTCCCCTGAGGGTGAGCAGTTCTTC. Translated: CASSSPEGEQFF.

This clonotype was seen many times. The chain uses TRBV19 and TRBJ1-5; D call uncertain. The CDR3 sequence is 12 residues long. Germline V gene lookup returns CDR1 LNHDA and CDR2 SQIVND (reference sequence). V was trimmed by 3 bases and J by 7 bases, leaving 7 bases between them. CDR3 in DNA: TGTGCCAGTAGTATGGGGAACCAGCCCCAGCATTTT. It codes for CASSMGNQPQHF.

This clonotype has at least ten counts. The chain combines TRBV4-1 with TRBJ2-3, with 8 bases aligning to TRBD2. Trimming removed 6 bases from V and 1 base from J; junction bases left unmatched: 3. Per germline, CDR1 MGHRA and CDR2 YSYEKL. The CDR3 consists of 14 residues. CDR3 protein: CASSSGAGTDTQYF. The CDR3 nucleotides read TGCGCCAGCAGTAGCGGGGCGGGCACAGATACGCAGTATTTT.

V usage is TRBV5-1 and J usage is TRBJ2-5; a weak D match, TRBD2 (6 bases). The germline gives CDR1 SGHRS, CDR2 YFSETQ. The CDR3 length is 15 residues. V shed 4 bases and J shed 5 bases, with 18 bases lying between them. The CDR3 region has the DNA TGCGCCAGCAGCCGCGGACTACTGCACCTGGAGACCCAGTACTTC. It encodes CASSRGLLHLETQYF.

This clonotype was seen many times. The CDR3 reads CASSAQGQAYGYTF. The CDR3 DNA follows: TGCGCCAGCAGCGCCCAGGGACAGGCTTACGGCTACACCTTC. The chain carries TRBV5-1 and TRBJ1-2, with 8 bases identical to TRBD1. The ends lost 4 bases at V and 8 bases at J; junction bases unmatched: 10. The CDR3 is made up of 14 amino acids. Germline loops: CDR1 SGHRS, CDR2 YFSETQ.

This clonotype was seen many times. V usage is TRBV7-2 and J usage is TRBJ2-3; D remains unclear. CDR3 length: 15 amino acids. Germline V lookup: CDR1 SGHTA, CDR2 FQGNSA. Deletions cut 0 bases from V and 1 base from J, with 8 bases between. The CDR3 DNA sequence: TGTGCCAGCAGCTTAGCAGCCCCCCGCACAGATACGCAGTATTTT. Residues: CASSLAAPRTDTQYF.

This clonotype was observed a handful of times. V usage is TRBV11-2 and J usage is TRBJ2-3; 7 bases fit TRBD2. The germline V gene has CDR1 SGHAT and CDR2 FQNNGV. The CDR3 covers 12 residues. The V and J ends lost 3 bases and 8 bases, in that order; junction bases with no gene match: 2. CDR3: CASSFTSVTQYF. CDR3 nucleotides: TGTGCCAGCAGCTTTACTAGCGTTACGCAGTATTTT. Filled out from reference TRBV11-2 and TRBJ2-3, the complete variable domain reads EAGVAQSPRYKIIEKRQSVAFWCNPISGHATLYWYQQILGQGPKLLIQFQNNGVVDDSQLPKDRFSAERLKGVDSTLKIQPAKLEDSAVYLCASSFTSVTQYFGPGTRLTVL.

Note on this clonotype: This CDR3 is missing its conserved last phenylalanine or tryptophan, likely due to a read error. The CDR3 nucleotides are TGTGCCAGCAGCCAAGCGGAGGGAACGGTTAGGGGCTACACCCTC. Translation gives CASSQAEGTVRGYTL. This rearrangement joins TRBV14 to TRBJ1-2; D gene unclear. The CDR3 has 15 amino acids. Germline lookup yields CDR1 SGHDN and CDR2 FVKESK. The V end lost 1 base, the J end lost 8 bases, and 17 bases lay between the germline ends.

This clonotype was observed many times. The gene calls are TRBV7-7 and TRBJ2-7, with D perhaps TRBD1 (6 bases). This CDR3 comprises 15 residues. CDR1 is SSHAT, CDR2 FNYEAQ, per germline (reference sequence). Trimming stripped 2 bases from V and 6 bases from J, with 17 bases between. CDR3 in DNA: TGTGCCAGCAGCTTAACTGTTACAGGGTCATCCGAGCAGTACTTC. As protein: CASSLTVTGSSEQYF.

This clonotype was observed at least ten times. The gene calls are TRBV10-3 and TRBJ1-5; D unclear. CDR3 length: 14 residues. V was shortened by 1 base and J by 0 bases, with 4 bases between the two germline ends. In germline, CDR1 is ENHRY, CDR2 SYGVKD. The CDR3 DNA reads as TGTGCCATCAGTGAGTTCTATAGCAATCAGCCCCAGCATTTT. This sequence encodes CAISEFYSNQPQHF.

This clonotype was recorded at least ten times. The chain employs TRBV12-3 or TRBV12-4 and TRBJ2-7; TRBD2 might be the D (6 bases). The CDR3 is 15 amino acids. Trimming pared 2 bases from V and 2 bases from J, leaving 13 bases between. The CDR3 protein is CASSLRGGGPYEQYF. DNA for the CDR3: TGTGCCAGCAGTTTAAGAGGAGGAGGGCCCTACGAGCAGTACTTC.

This clonotype has ten or more counts. The V gene is TRBV12-3 or TRBV12-4, the J gene TRBJ2-3; D remains unclear. V was cut by 3 bases and J by 6 bases, with 13 bases left in between. The CDR3 runs to 14 residues. The CDR3 DNA reads as TGTGCCAGCAGTTTTTCCCGCGGTGTTGATACGCAGTATTTT. It is translated as CASSFSRGVDTQYF.

This clonotype turned up a few times. The rearrangement uses TRBV20-1 and TRBJ1-6; D gene ambiguous. The V and J ends lost 0 bases and 12 bases respectively, with 6 bases between them. The CDR3 runs to 11 residues. Looked up from germline, CDR1 is DFQATT and CDR2 is SNEGSKA (reference sequence). The CDR3 is CSARDRGPLHF. The CDR3, as DNA: TGCAGTGCTAGAGACCGGGGACCCCTCCACTTT.

This clonotype was observed a handful of times. A much larger clone lies a single base off, so this may be a read error. V and J are TRBV27 and TRBJ1-2; 7 bases align to TRBD1. Per germline, CDR1 MNHEY and CDR2 SMNVEV (reference sequence). This CDR3 has 15 amino acids. The CDR3 reads CASSSRQGFYYGYPF. The CDR3 nucleotides read TGTGCCAGCAGCTCCCGACAGGGATTCTACTATGGCTACCCCTTC.

This chain links TRBV7-6 with TRBJ2-5; 9 nucleotides line up with TRBD1. CDR3 length equals 15 residues. The V and J ends lost 6 bases and 5 bases, in that order; junction bases with no gene match: 10. Germline CDR1 reads SGHVS; CDR2 reads FNYEAQ. CDR3 in amino acids: CASSLTGGVQETQYF. The CDR3 DNA is TGTGCCAGCAGTCTAACAGGGGGCGTCCAGGAGACCCAGTACTTC.

This clonotype was detected ten times or more. This chain joins TRBV7-3 and TRBJ2-1; 10 bases align to TRBD2. CDR3 length: 15 residues. CDR1 and CDR2 (germline): SGHTA, FQGTGA. The junction had 9 bases not matched to a gene; V was cut back by 3 bases and J by 10 bases. In DNA, the CDR3 is TGTGCCAGCAGCTTCACTAGCGGGGATAATGGGGAGCAGTTCTTC. Encoded protein: CASSFTSGDNGEQFF.

The table lists this clonotype with many counts. The chain couples TRBV3-1 to TRBJ2-1; D ambiguous. This CDR3 contains 11 residues. Trimming took off 0 bases at V and 9 bases at J, with 3 bases between the two ends. Germline V CDR1 and CDR2: LGHDT, YNNKEL (reference sequence). CDR3 in DNA: TGTGCCAGCAGCCAAGAGGGTGAGCAGTTCTTC. Amino acid sequence: CASSQEGEQFF.

This clonotype came up many times. The gene calls are TRBV15 and TRBJ2-7, with D maybe TRBD1 (6 bases). V was pared by 0 bases and J by 1 base, with 7 bases between. CDR1 and CDR2 (germline): LNHNV, YYDKDF (reference sequence). The CDR3 consists of 14 residues. CDR3 protein: CATSRDRGSYEQYF. CDR3 bases: TGTGCCACCAGCAGAGACAGGGGTTCCTACGAGCAGTACTTC.

CDR3: CAIRAKNIQYF. In DNA form, the CDR3 reads TGTGCCATCAGGGCCAAAAACATTCAGTACTTC. The chain has TRBV10-3 and TRBJ2-4; D unresolved. Trimming removed 6 bases at V and 1 base at J, with 1 base between. This CDR3 has 11 amino acids. Looked up from germline, CDR1 is ENHRY and CDR2 is SYGVKD.

This clonotype appeared many times. The chain links TRBV2 to TRBJ1-5; possibly TRBD1 for D (6 bases). Germline V CDR1 and CDR2: SNHLY, FYNNEI. The CDR3 is 12 amino acids. V dropped 10 bases and J dropped 5 bases, with 12 bases sitting between them. The CDR3 loop is CATKTGDQPQHF. The CDR3 DNA reads TGTGCCACCAAGACAGGAGATCAGCCCCAGCATTTT.

The chain's CDR3 is CASSMGEAPNQPQHF. DNA of the CDR3: TGTGCCAGTAGTATGGGAGAAGCCCCCAATCAGCCCCAGCATTTT. This chain links TRBV19 with TRBJ1-5; D unclear. The CDR3 has 15 amino acids. Trimming took 3 bases from V and 3 from J, leaving 12 bases between them. Germline CDR1 is LNHDA and CDR2 is SQIVND (reference sequence).

This clonotype was recorded many times. This chain uses TRBV6-1 with TRBJ2-1; no firm D call. V lost 4 bases to trimming and J lost 0 bases, with 10 bases between them. The CDR3 covers 15 residues. Germline CDR1 is MNHNS and CDR2 is SASEGT. The CDR3 coding sequence is TGTGCCAGCAGTGGTCAGAGAAGCTCCTACAATGAGCAGTTCTTC. Its translation is CASSGQRSSYNEQFF.

This clonotype appeared a single time. The rearrangement links TRBV3-1 to TRBJ2-1; 9 bases fit TRBD2. With V trimmed by 5 bases and J by 8 bases, 7 bases remained unmatched. Germline V gene sequence: CDR1 LGHDT, CDR2 YNNKEL (reference sequence). The CDR3 contains 14 residues. The CDR3 sequence is CASSFSGRDYEQFF. CDR3 nucleotide sequence: TGTGCCAGCAGCTTTAGCGGGAGAGATTATGAGCAGTTCTTC.

This clonotype appeared many times. This chain uses TRBV11-2 with TRBJ2-1; weak D call: TRBD2 (6 bases). The CDR3 sequence is 18 residues long. Germline V gives CDR1 SGHAT, CDR2 FQNNGV. Trimming left V 0 bases short and J 8 bases short, with 23 bases between. The CDR3 sequence is CASSLDSQRARWSHEQFF. CDR3 nucleotide sequence: TGTGCCAGCAGCTTAGATTCCCAGCGGGCGCGGTGGTCCCATGAGCAGTTCTTC.

This chain connects TRBV29-1 to TRBJ2-7, with TRBD1 as a possible D gene (6 bases). There are 13 residues in the CDR3. Trimming left V 3 bases short and J 2 bases short, with 11 bases between. In germline, CDR1 is SQVTM, CDR2 ANQGSEA. CDR3 region: CSVDRDTAYEQYF. The DNA for the CDR3 is TGCAGCGTTGACCGGGACACAGCCTACGAGCAGTACTTC.

This clonotype was observed many times. The chain is built from TRBV5-5 and TRBJ1-5, with unresolved D. Deletions cut 0 bases from V and 5 bases from J, with 12 bases between. Germline V gene data show CDR1 as SGHKS and CDR2 as YYEKEE (reference sequence). This CDR3 has 15 amino acids. CDR3 DNA sequence: TGTGCCAGCAGCTTGGCACAGCTTCTTGATCAGCCCCAGCATTTT. Translated, it gives CASSLAQLLDQPQHF. Full variable domain (remainder filled in from reference TRBV5-5 and TRBJ1-5): DAGVTQSPTHLIKTRGQQVTLRCSPISGHKSVSWYQQVLGQGPQFIFQYYEKEERGRGNFPDRFSARQFPNYSSELNVNALLLGDSALYLCASSLAQLLDQPQHFGDGTRLSIL.

This clonotype has a count of ten or more. The chain joins TRBV12-3 or TRBV12-4 to TRBJ1-6; no reliable D call. V dropped 6 bases and J dropped 7 bases, with 13 bases sitting between them. The CDR3 loop spans 14 amino acids. This chain's CDR3 is CASRDRQRNSPLHF. Written as DNA, the CDR3 is TGTGCCAGCAGGGATCGGCAGCGGAATTCACCCCTCCACTTT.